This T cell receptor (beta chain) stems from a study of long-term antiretroviral therapy in people with HIV. The CDR3 contains 13 residues. Trimming removed 9 bases at V and 9 bases at J, with 18 bases between. Germline CDR1 is LGHNA and CDR2 is YSLEER. Broader study findings: Versus controls, repertoires in people with HIV had narrower CDR3 length ranges.

To note about this clone: Its antigen is undetermined.

The libraries were made with immunoSEQ v3.0 at survey level. Only in-frame clones appear in the TCRdb table, and some are missing; sequencing was by immunoSEQ multiplex PCR. Of 25,000 to 35,000 clones in the sample, roughly 96% were seen once. Specimen: unsorted PBMCs, collected approximately 6.6 years after starting antiretroviral therapy. This clonotype originated in a man aged 30-40 years with HIV. The rearrangement joins TRBV4-3 to TRBJ2-1; TRBD2 is a possible D gene (6 bases). CDR3 sequence reads: CASSESLGGEQFF. The CDR3 DNA is TGCGCCAGTTCTGAGAGTCTGGGAGGTGAGCAGTTCTTC.